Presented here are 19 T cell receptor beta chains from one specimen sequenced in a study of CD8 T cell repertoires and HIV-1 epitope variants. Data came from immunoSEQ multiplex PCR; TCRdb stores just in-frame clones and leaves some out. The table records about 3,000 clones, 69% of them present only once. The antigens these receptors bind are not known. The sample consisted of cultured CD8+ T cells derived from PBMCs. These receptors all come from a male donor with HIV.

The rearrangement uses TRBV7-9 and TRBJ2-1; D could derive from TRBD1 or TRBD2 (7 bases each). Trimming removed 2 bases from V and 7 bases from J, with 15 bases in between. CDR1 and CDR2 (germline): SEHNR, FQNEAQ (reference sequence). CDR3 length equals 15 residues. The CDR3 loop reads CASSLSLQGGNEQFF. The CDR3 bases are TGTGCCAGCAGCTTATCTCTTCAGGGGGGGAATGAGCAGTTCTTC.

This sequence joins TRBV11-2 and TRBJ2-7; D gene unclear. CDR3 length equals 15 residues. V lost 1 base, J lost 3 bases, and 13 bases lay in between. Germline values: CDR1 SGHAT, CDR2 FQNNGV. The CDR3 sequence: CASSLGDDAYYEQYF. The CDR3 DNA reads TGTGCCAGCAGCTTAGGAGACGACGCTTACTACGAGCAGTACTTC.

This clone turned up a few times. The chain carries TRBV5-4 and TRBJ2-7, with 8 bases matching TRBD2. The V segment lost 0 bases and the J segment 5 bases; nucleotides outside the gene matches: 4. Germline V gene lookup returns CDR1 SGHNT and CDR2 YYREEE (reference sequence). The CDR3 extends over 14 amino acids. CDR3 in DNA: TGTGCCAGCAGCTTGGGCGGGGGGAACAACGAGCAGTACTTC. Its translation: CASSLGGGNNEQYF.

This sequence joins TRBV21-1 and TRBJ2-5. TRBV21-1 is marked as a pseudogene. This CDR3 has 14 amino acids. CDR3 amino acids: CASCKGMEEETQYF. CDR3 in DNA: TGTGCCAGCTGCAAGGGGATGGAAGAAGAGACCCAGTACTTC.

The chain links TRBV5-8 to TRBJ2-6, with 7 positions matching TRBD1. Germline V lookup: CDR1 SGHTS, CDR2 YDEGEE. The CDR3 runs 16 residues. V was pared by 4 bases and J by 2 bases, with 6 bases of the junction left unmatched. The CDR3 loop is CASSTIGGAGANVLTF. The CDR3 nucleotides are TGTGCCAGCAGCACGATAGGGGGCGCTGGGGCCAACGTCCTGACTTTC.

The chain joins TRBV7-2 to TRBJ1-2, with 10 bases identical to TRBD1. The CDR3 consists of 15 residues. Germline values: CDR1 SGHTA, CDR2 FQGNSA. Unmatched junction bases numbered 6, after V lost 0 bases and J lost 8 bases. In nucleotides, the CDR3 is TGTGCCAGCAGCTTAGCGGGACAGGGGTTTGAGGGCTACACCTTC. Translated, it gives CASSLAGQGFEGYTF.

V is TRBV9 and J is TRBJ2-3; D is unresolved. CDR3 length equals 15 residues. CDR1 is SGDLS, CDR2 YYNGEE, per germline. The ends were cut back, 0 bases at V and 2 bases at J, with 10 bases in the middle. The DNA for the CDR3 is TGTGCCAGCAGCGTAGGACGCGGAACCACAGATACGCAGTATTTT. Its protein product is CASSVGRGTTDTQYF. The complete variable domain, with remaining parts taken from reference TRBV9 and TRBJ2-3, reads DSGVTQTPKHLITATGQRVTLRCSPRSGDLSVYWYQQSLDQGLQFLIQYYNGEERAKGNILERFSAQQFPDLHSELNLSSLELGDSALYFCASSVGRGTTDTQYFGPGTRLTVL.

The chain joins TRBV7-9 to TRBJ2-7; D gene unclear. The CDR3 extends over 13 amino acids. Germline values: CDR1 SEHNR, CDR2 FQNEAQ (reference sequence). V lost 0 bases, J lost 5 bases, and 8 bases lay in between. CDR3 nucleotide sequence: TGTGCCAGCAGCTTAGCGGACCTACACGAGCAGTACTTC. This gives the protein CASSLADLHEQYF.

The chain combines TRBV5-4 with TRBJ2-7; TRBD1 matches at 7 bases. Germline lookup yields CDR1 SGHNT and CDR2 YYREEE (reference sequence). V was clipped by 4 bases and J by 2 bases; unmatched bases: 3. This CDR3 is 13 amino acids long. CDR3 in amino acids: CASSPGTAYEQYF. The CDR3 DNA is TGTGCCAGCAGCCCCGGGACAGCCTACGAGCAGTACTTC.

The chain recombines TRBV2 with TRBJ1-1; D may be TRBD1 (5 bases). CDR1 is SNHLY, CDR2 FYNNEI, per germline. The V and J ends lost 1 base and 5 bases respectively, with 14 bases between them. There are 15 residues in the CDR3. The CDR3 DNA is TGTGCCAGCAGTGAAGGGCAGGGAAGGGAGACTGAAGCTTTCTTT. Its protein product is CASSEGQGRETEAFF.

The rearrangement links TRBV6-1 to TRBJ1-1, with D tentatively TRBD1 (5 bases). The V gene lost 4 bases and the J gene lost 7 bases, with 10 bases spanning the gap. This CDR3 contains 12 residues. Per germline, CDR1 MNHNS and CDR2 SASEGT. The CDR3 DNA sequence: TGTGCCAGCAGTGGGGACTTTCTTGAAGCTTTCTTT. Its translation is CASSGDFLEAFF.

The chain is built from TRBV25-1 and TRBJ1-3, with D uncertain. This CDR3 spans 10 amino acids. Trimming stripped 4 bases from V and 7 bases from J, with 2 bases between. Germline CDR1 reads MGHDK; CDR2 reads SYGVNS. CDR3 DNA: TGTGCCAGCAGTGCGAACACCATATATTTT. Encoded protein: CASSANTIYF.

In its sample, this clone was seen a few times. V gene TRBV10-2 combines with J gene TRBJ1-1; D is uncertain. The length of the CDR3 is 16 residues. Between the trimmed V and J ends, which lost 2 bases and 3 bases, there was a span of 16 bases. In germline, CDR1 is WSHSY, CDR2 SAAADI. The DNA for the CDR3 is TGCGCCAGCAGTGAGACGGCAGCAAACCTTTACACTGAAGCTTTCTTT. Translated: CASSETAANLYTEAFF.

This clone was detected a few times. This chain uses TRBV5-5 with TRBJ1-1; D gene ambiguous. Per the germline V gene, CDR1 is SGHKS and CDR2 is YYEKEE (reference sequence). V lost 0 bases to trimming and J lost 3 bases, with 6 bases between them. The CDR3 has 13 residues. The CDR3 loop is CASSLGVYTEAFF. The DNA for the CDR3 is TGTGCCAGCAGCTTGGGGGTATACACTGAAGCTTTCTTT.

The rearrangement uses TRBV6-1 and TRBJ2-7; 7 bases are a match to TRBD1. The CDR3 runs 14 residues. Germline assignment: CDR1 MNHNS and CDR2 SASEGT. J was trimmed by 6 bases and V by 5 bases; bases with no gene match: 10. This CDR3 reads CASSRDRDSGEQYF. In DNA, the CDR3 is TGTGCCAGCAGTCGAGACAGGGATTCGGGCGAGCAGTACTTC.

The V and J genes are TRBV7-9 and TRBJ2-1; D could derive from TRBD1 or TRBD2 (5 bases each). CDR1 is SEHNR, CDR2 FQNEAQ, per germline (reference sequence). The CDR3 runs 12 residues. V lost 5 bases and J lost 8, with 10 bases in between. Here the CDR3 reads CASSLQGDEQFF. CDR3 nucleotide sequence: TGTGCCAGCAGCCTCCAGGGAGATGAGCAGTTCTTC.

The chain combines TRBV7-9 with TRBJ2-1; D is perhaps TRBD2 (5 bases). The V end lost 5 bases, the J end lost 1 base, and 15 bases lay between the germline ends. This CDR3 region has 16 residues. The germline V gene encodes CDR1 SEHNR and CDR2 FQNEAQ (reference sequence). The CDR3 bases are TGTGCCAGCAGCCCCCAAAGCGGTCGATCCTACAATGAGCAGTTCTTC. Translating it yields CASSPQSGRSYNEQFF.

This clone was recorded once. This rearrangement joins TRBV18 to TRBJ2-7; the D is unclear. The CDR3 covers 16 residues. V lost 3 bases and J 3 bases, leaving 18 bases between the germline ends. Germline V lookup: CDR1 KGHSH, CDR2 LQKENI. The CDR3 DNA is TGTGCCAGCTCACCCGCCTTCGGGTCAGAATACTACGAGCAGTACTTC. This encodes CASSPAFGSEYYEQYF. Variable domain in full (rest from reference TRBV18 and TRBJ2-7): NAGVMQNPRHLVRRRGQEARLRCSPMKGHSHVYWYRQLPEEGLKFMVYLQKENIIDESGMPKERFSAEFPKEGPSILRIQQVVRGDSAAYFCASSPAFGSEYYEQYFGPGTRLTVT.

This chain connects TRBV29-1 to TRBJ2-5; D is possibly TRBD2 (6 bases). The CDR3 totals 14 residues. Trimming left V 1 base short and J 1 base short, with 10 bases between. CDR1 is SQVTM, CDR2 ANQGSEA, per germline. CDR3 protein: CSVEGAGLQETQYF. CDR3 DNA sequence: TGCAGCGTTGAAGGGGCGGGGCTCCAAGAGACCCAGTACTTC.